By sample share, the clone carrying this T cell receptor (beta chain) is medium-sized. The antigen remains unidentified. This entry comes from a study of T cell repertoires in aging, cancer and after chemotherapy. About the study: The full dataset contained several million TCR reads.

Findings and caveats of the study: In each cancer cohort, median generation probability increased across chemotherapy, suggesting thymic output rebounded. Immunological memory after chemotherapy cannot be judged from the repertoire data. In cancer patients, declining TCR diversity with age involved lost richness and lost evenness.

Amplification of TCR beta used genomic DNA extracted from peripheral blood. Rearranged V-D-J TRB sequences were amplified with a mixed TRB-A/B primer pool. TCRdb redid the calling of the multiplex PCR reads with MiXCR, one entry per CDR3 protein. The sample yields around 13,000 distinct CDR3 sequences, under 35% seen once. Germline V lookup: CDR1 LNHDA, CDR2 SQIVND (reference sequence). The CDR3 consists of 13 residues. The V end lost 3 bases, the J end lost 3 bases, and 5 bases lay between the germline ends. The sequence was obtained from a human donor with a blood cancer. The material sequenced was blood. The chain has TRBV19 and TRBJ1-4; D not resolved. The CDR3 region has the DNA TGTGCCAGTAGTATTTCCCCTAATGAAAAACTGTTTTTT. This translates into CASSISPNEKLFF. The full variable domain, in which reference TRBV19 and TRBJ1-4 provide the parts outside the CDR3, is DGGITQSPKYLFRKEGQNVTLSCEQNLNHDAMYWYRQDPGQGLRLIYYSQIVNDFQKGDIAEGYSVSREKKESFPLTVTSAQKNPTAFYLCASSISPNEKLFFGSGTQLSVL.